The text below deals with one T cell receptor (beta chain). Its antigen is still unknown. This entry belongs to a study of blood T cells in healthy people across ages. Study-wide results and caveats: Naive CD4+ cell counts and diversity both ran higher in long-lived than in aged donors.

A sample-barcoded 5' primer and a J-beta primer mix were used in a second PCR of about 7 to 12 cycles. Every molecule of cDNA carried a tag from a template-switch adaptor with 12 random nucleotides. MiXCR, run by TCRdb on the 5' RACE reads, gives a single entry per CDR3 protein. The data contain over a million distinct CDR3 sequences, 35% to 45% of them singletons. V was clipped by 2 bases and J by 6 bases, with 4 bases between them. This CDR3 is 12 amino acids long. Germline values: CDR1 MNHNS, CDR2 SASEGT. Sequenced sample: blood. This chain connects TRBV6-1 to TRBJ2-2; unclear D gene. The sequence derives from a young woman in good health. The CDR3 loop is CASSEWAGELFF. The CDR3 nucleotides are TGTGCCAGCAGTGAATGGGCCGGGGAGCTGTTTTTT.